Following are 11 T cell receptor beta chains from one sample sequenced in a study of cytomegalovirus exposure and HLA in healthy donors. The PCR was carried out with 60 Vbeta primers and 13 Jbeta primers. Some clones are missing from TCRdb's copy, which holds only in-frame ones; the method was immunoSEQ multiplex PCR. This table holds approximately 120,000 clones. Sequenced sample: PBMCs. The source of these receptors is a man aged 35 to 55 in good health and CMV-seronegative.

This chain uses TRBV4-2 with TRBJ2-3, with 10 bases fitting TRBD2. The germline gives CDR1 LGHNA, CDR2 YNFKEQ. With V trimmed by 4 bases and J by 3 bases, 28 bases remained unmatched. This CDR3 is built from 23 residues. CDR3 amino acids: CASSPQRGGRTSGETTLTDTQYF. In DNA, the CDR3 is TGTGCCAGCAGCCCCCAGCGTGGCGGCAGGACTAGCGGAGAAACCACCCTAACAGATACGCAGTATTTT.

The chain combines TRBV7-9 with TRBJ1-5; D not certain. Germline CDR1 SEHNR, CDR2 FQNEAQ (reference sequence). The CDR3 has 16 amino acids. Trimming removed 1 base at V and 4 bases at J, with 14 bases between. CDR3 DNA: TGTGCCAGCAGCTTAGGGTATACGGGTGGTAATCAGCCCCAGCATTTT. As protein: CASSLGYTGGNQPQHF. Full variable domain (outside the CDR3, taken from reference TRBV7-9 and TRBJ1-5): DTGVSQNPRHKITKRGQNVTFRCDPISEHNRLYWYRQTLGQGPEFLTYFQNEAQLEKSRLLSDRFSAERPKGSFSTLEIQRTEQGDSAMYLCASSLGYTGGNQPQHFGDGTRLSIL.

The CDR3 coding sequence is TGTGCCAGCAGTTTCCTGACAGGGTGGAGCTACACCTTC. This translates into CASSFLTGWSYTF. The rearrangement links TRBV6-5 to TRBJ1-2; TRBD1 matches at 7 bases. V lost 4 bases and J lost 9; bases outside the gene matches: 8. From germline, CDR1 is MNHEY and CDR2 SVGAGI. The CDR3 runs to 13 residues.

CDR3: CASGTGVNSPLHF. As DNA, the CDR3 is TGTGCCAGCGGAACAGGGGTCAATTCACCCCTCCACTTT. V and J are TRBV27 and TRBJ1-6; the match to TRBD1 covers 7 bases. Germline V gene data show CDR1 as MNHEY and CDR2 as SMNVEV (reference sequence). CDR3 size: 13 residues. V shed 8 bases, J shed 7 bases, and the junction held 5 bases outside the gene matches.

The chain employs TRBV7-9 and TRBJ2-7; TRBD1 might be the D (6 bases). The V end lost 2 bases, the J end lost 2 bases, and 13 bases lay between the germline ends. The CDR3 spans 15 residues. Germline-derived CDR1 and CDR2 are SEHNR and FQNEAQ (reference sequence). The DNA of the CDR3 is TGTGCCAGCAGCTTATCAGGGACAAGGGCCTACGAGCAGTACTTC. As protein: CASSLSGTRAYEQYF.

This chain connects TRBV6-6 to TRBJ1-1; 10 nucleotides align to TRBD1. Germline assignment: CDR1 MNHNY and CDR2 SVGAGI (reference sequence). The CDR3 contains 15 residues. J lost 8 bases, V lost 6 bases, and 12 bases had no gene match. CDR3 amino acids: CASSLRGGQGTEAFF. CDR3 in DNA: TGTGCCAGCAGCCTGCGTGGGGGACAGGGGACGGAAGCTTTCTTT.

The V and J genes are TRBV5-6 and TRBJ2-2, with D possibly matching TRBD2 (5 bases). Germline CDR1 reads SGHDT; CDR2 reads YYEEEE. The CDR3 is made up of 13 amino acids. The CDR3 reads CASEDPVMGELFF. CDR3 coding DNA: TGTGCTTCGGAGGACCCCGTGATGGGGGAGCTGTTTTTT.

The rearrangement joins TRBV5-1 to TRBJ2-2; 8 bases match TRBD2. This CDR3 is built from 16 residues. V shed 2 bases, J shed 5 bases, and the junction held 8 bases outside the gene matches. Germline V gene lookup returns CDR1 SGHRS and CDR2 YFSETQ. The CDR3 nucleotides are TGCGCCAGCAGCTTACGCGCGGGAGGAGGGACCGGGGAGCTGTTTTTT. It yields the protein CASSLRAGGGTGELFF.

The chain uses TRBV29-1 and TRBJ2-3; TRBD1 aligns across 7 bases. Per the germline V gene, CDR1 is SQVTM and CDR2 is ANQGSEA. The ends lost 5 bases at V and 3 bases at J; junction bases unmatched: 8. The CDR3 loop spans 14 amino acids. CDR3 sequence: CSVPKTGITDTQYF. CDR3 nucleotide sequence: TGCAGCGTTCCTAAGACAGGGATTACAGATACGCAGTATTTT.

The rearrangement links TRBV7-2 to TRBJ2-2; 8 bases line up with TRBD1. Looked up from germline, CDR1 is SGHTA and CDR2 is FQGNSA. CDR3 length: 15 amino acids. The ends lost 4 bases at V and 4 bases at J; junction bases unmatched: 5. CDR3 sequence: CASSSDRGGTGELFF. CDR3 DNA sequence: TGTGCCAGCAGCTCCGACAGGGGAGGCACCGGGGAGCTGTTTTTT.

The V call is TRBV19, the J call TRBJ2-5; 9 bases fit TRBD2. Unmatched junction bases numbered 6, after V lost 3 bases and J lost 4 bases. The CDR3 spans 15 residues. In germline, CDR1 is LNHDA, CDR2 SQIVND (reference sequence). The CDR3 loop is CASSMVAGVAETQYF. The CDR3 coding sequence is TGTGCCAGTAGTATGGTAGCGGGAGTAGCAGAGACCCAGTACTTC.